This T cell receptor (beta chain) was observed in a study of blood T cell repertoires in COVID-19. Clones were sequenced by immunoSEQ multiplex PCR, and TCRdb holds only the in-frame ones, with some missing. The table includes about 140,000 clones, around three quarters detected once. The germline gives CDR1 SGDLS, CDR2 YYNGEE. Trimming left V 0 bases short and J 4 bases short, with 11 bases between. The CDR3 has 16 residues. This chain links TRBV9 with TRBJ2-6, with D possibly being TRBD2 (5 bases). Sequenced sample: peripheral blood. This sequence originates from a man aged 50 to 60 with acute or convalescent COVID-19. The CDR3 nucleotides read TGTGCCAGCAGCGTAGCTGAGGGCCTCGGGGCCAACGTCCTGACTTTC. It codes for CASSVAEGLGANVLTF.